A single sample is the source of the 14 T cell receptor beta chains below, sequenced in a study of blood T cell repertoires in COVID-19. TCRdb's table, derived via immunoSEQ multiplex PCR, lists solely in-frame clones and lacks some. The sample has under 200,000 clones, approximately 87% seen once. Sequencing was performed on peripheral blood. The receptors stem from a woman aged 60-70 years with COVID-19, enrolled during active disease.

V gene TRBV11-3 combines with J gene TRBJ2-1; TRBD1 is a possible D gene (6 bases). CDR3 length: 16 amino acids. CDR1 and CDR2 from the germline V gene are SGHNT and YENEEA. V was clipped by 5 bases and J by 3 bases, with 17 bases between them. CDR3 coding DNA: TGTGCCAGCAGCGGGCGAAACGGGACAATCTACAATGAGCAGTTCTTC. Its protein product is CASSGRNGTIYNEQFF.

The chain joins TRBV2 to TRBJ2-1; TRBD2 aligns across 8 bases. This CDR3 is built from 16 residues. Per the germline V gene, CDR1 is SNHLY and CDR2 is FYNNEI. With 6 bases clipped from V and 6 bases from J, the junction kept 13 bases outside the gene matches. CDR3 in amino acids: CASSLTPSGFGNEQFF. CDR3 DNA sequence: TGTGCCAGCAGCTTGACCCCTAGCGGGTTCGGCAATGAGCAGTTCTTC.

This sequence joins TRBV5-4 and TRBJ1-1; weak D call: TRBD1 (5 bases). The CDR3 covers 15 residues. Germline loops: CDR1 SGHNT, CDR2 YYREEE (reference sequence). Trimming removed 5 bases from V and 0 bases from J, with 14 bases in between. CDR3 region: CASREGSVMNTEAFF. The CDR3 coding sequence is TGTGCCAGCAGGGAGGGGTCGGTTATGAACACTGAAGCTTTCTTT.

The V and J genes are TRBV24-1 and TRBJ1-3, with TRBD1 identical over 7 bases. The CDR3 contains 19 residues. V lost 1 base, J lost 0 bases, and 11 bases stayed unmatched. Germline V CDR1 and CDR2: KGHDR, SFDVKD. In DNA form, the CDR3 reads TGTGCCACCAGTGATTTCGGGCAGGGGGGCCCTAGCTCTGGAAACACCATATATTTT. Its protein is CATSDFGQGGPSSGNTIYF.

J is TRBJ2-5 and V is TRBV19; perhaps TRBD1 as D (5 bases). Trimming left V 6 bases short and J 4 bases short, with 15 bases between. The CDR3 spans 14 residues. Germline CDR1 is LNHDA and CDR2 is SQIVND (reference sequence). Here the CDR3 reads CASSRQGFRETQYF. In DNA, the CDR3 is TGTGCCAGTAGCCGGCAGGGATTTAGAGAGACCCAGTACTTC.

The chain joins TRBV9 to TRBJ2-7; 11 bases line up with TRBD1. The ends lost 0 bases at V and 6 bases at J; junction bases unmatched: 11. In germline, CDR1 is SGDLS, CDR2 YYNGEE. The CDR3 runs 17 residues. The CDR3 DNA follows: TGTGCCAGCAGCGTAGAAGTAGGTGGACAGGGGGCGGGCGAGCAGTACTTC. Amino acid sequence: CASSVEVGGQGAGEQYF.

The gene calls are TRBV14 and TRBJ2-7; 8 bases match TRBD2. The germline gives CDR1 SGHDN, CDR2 FVKESK. J gave up 6 bases and V 4 bases, and 20 bases lay outside the gene matches. The CDR3 covers 18 residues. This chain's CDR3 is CASSRTWGARGGLSEQYF. CDR3 nucleotide sequence: TGTGCCAGCAGCCGAACATGGGGAGCACGGGGGGGTCTCTCCGAGCAGTACTTC. Complete variable domain (other parts from reference TRBV14 and TRBJ2-7): EAGVTQFPSHSVIEKGQTVTLRCDPISGHDNLYWYRRVMGKEIKFLLHFVKESKQDESGMPNNRFLAERTGGTYSTLKVQPAELEDSGVYFCASSRTWGARGGLSEQYFGPGTRLTVT.

The rearrangement links TRBV15 to TRBJ1-5, with no clear D. This CDR3 contains 14 residues. V dropped 3 bases and J dropped 3 bases, with 9 bases sitting between them. The germline V gene encodes CDR1 LNHNV and CDR2 YYDKDF (reference sequence). CDR3 amino acids: CATSSPRLNQPQHF. The CDR3 nucleotides read TGTGCCACCAGCAGTCCCAGACTCAATCAGCCCCAGCATTTT.

The gene calls are TRBV4-1 and TRBJ2-6, with D possibly being TRBD1 (7 bases). CDR3 size: 18 residues. V dropped 1 base and J dropped 1 base, with 14 bases sitting between them. Per germline, CDR1 MGHRA and CDR2 YSYEKL. CDR3 sequence reads: CASSQGGTADSGANVLTF. CDR3 nucleotides: TGCGCCAGCAGCCAAGGCGGGACAGCCGATTCTGGGGCCAACGTCCTGACTTTC.

The rearrangement uses TRBV29-1 and TRBJ1-2; no firm D call. The CDR3 totals 13 residues. The germline V and J ends were trimmed by 2 bases and 1 base, with 8 bases remaining between them. The V gene's germline CDR1 is SQVTM and CDR2 ANQGSEA. In DNA form, the CDR3 reads TGCAGCGTTGAAACGGGATATAACTATGGCTACACCTTC. It specifies CSVETGYNYGYTF.

The V and J genes are TRBV6-4 and TRBJ2-7; 7 bases fit TRBD2. This CDR3 is 14 amino acids long. V lost 6 bases, J lost 6 bases, and 11 bases stayed unmatched. Germline V gene data show CDR1 as MRHNA and CDR2 as SNTAGT. CDR3 amino acids: CASSREGGVGEQYF. CDR3 bases: TGTGCCAGCAGCAGAGAGGGAGGGGTTGGCGAGCAGTACTTC.

DNA of the CDR3: TGCGCCAGCAGCTTGGCAGGTTCTTGGCACGAGCAGTACTTC. Translated, it gives CASSLAGSWHEQYF. The gene calls are TRBV5-1 and TRBJ2-7; D is ambiguous. Germline CDR1 is SGHRS and CDR2 is YFSETQ. V lost 0 bases and J 5 bases, leaving 12 bases between the germline ends. The CDR3 sequence is 14 residues long.

The V call is TRBV27, the J call TRBJ1-2, with D tentatively TRBD1 (6 bases). V gave up 5 bases and J gave up 3 bases, with 22 bases separating them. The CDR3 length is 17 residues. Germline CDR1 and CDR2: MNHEY and SMNVEV (reference sequence). CDR3 coding DNA: TGTGCCAGCAGTGGGAGACAGTCGGACAGATTTGACTATGGCTACACCTTC. The encoded protein is CASSGRQSDRFDYGYTF.

The chain joins TRBV4-1 to TRBJ1-2; tentatively, D is TRBD1 (6 bases). Germline-derived CDR1 and CDR2 are MGHRA and YSYEKL. The CDR3 spans 14 residues. Trimming shortened V by 5 bases and J by 8 bases, and 18 bases separated the two germline ends. Here the CDR3 DNA reads TGCGCCAGCAGCGTGTACAGGGACCTCCGAGGCTACACCTTC. It yields the protein CASSVYRDLRGYTF.